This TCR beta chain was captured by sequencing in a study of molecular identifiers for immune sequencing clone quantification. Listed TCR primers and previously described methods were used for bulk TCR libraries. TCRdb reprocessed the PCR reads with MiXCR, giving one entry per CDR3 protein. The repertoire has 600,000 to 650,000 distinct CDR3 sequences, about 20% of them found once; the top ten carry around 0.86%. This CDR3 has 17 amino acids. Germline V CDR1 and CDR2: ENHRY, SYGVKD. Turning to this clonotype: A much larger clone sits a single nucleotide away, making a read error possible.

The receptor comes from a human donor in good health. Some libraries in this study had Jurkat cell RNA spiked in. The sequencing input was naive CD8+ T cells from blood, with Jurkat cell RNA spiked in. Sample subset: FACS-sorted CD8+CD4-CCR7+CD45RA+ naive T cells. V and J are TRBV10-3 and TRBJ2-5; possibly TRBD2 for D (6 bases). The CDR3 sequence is CAVSVTYPGLRQETQYF. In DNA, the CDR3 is TGTGCCGTCAGTGTTACCTACCCGGGACTCCGTCAAGAGACCCAGTACTTC.